This T cell receptor (beta chain) originates from a study of cytotoxic CD8 clonotypes in ibrutinib-treated CLL. Turning to the study itself: Approximately 25 partial and 2 complete responses; at median 68 months, 14 remitted, around twelve progressed. Response samples were taken after a median of about twelve months on treatment, range 6 to 36.

As regards this clone: Its antigen is unidentified.

Generated by immunoSEQ multiplex PCR, the TCRdb table keeps only in-frame clones and is missing some. The sample includes about 97,000 clones, around 77% of them seen just once. Regarding the study as a whole: Public clonotypes were seen rarely and were contracted or stable on treatment.

The V gene lost 1 base and the J gene lost 5 bases, with 8 bases spanning the gap. Germline V gives CDR1 SEHNR, CDR2 FQNEAQ (reference sequence). The CDR3 loop spans 13 amino acids. About 2 micrograms of genomic DNA from cryopreserved PBMCs went into TCR beta libraries. The V call is TRBV7-9, the J call TRBJ2-5; D tentatively reads TRBD1 or TRBD2 (5 bases each). The specimen comprised PBMCs, sampled after 24 months of ibrutinib treatment. This sequence was found in a human donor with chronic lymphocytic leukemia. This CDR3 reads CASSLEWGETQYF. CDR3 bases: TGTGCCAGCAGCTTAGAATGGGGGGAGACCCAGTACTTC.